Shown below are 21 T cell receptor beta chains from a single sample sequenced in a study of blood T cell repertoires in COVID-19. The repertoire was sequenced with immunoSEQ multiplex PCR; TCRdb's copy has only in-frame clones and lacks some. The data contain roughly 250,000 clones, 75% to 90% of them seen just once; the ten biggest clones take up over 2.5%. Sequenced: PBMCs or T cells enriched from blood (not recorded which). The source is a woman aged 40 to 49 who had been exposed to COVID-19.

With regard to this clone: Sequence at one end of the junction differs from germline and may be a read error. The chain has TRBV5-1 and TRBJ2-2; TRBD1 agrees at 11 bases. From germline, CDR1 is SGHRS and CDR2 YFSETQ. There are 16 residues in the CDR3. The CDR3 here is CASRRDRGINTGELFF. CDR3 nucleotides: TGTGCCAGCAGACGGGACAGGGGGATTAACACCGGGGAGCTGTTTTTT.

This clone has more than one count but fewer than ten. DNA of the CDR3: TGTGCCAGCAGCCCCTCAACCGGGACAGGGCTCGAGCAGTACTTC. This translates into CASSPSTGTGLEQYF. V is TRBV28 and J is TRBJ2-7; TRBD1 matches at 9 bases. The V segment lost 6 bases and the J segment 6 bases; nucleotides outside the gene matches: 12. The CDR3 has 15 residues. Germline loops: CDR1 MDHEN, CDR2 SYDVKM.

The chain couples TRBV19 to TRBJ2-7, with 13 positions matching TRBD2. V was pared by 5 bases and J by 3 bases, with 4 bases of the junction left unmatched. This CDR3 comprises 15 residues. Germline CDR1 LNHDA, CDR2 SQIVND (reference sequence). CDR3 DNA sequence: TGTGCCAGTAGTCTACTAGCGGGGGGGATCTACGAGCAGTACTTC. Translation: CASSLLAGGIYEQYF.

The rearrangement joins TRBV6-2 or TRBV6-3 to TRBJ2-1, with D possibly matching TRBD1 (5 bases). The germline V and J ends were trimmed by 1 base and 8 bases, with 12 bases remaining between them. Germline values: CDR1 MNHEY, CDR2 SVGEGT. This CDR3 is 14 amino acids long. In nucleotides, the CDR3 is TGTGCCAGCAGTTACTGGGGCGGCGTCTATGAGCAGTTCTTC. Translation: CASSYWGGVYEQFF.

The rearrangement joins TRBV19 to TRBJ2-7; 7 bases fit TRBD1. From germline, CDR1 is LNHDA and CDR2 SQIVND (reference sequence). V lost 4 bases to trimming and J lost 5 bases; unmatched junction nucleotides: 5. The CDR3 loop spans 13 amino acids. CDR3 coding DNA: TGTGCCAGTAGTACACGACAGGGCGACGAGCAGTACTTC. This sequence encodes CASSTRQGDEQYF.

This chain uses TRBV4-1 with TRBJ1-2; no reliable D call. The germline V gene encodes CDR1 MGHRA and CDR2 YSYEKL. This CDR3 has 16 residues. V gave up 4 bases and J gave up 4 bases, with 19 bases separating them. CDR3 sequence reads: CASSRPGGGPSYGYTF. The CDR3 nucleotides are TGCGCCAGCAGCCGCCCGGGCGGAGGACCCAGCTATGGCTACACCTTC.

V is TRBV27 and J is TRBJ2-2; TRBD2 might be the D (6 bases). The CDR3 is 17 amino acids. Germline assignment: CDR1 MNHEY and CDR2 SMNVEV (reference sequence). The V and J ends lost 10 bases and 4 bases respectively, with 25 bases between them. The CDR3 region is CATKRQGRLQSTGELFF. CDR3 DNA: TGTGCCACCAAAAGGCAAGGGAGGCTGCAGAGCACCGGGGAGCTGTTTTTT.

The gene calls are TRBV29-1 and TRBJ1-5; 8 bases align to TRBD1. This CDR3 comprises 14 residues. Germline V gene sequence: CDR1 SQVTM, CDR2 ANQGSEA. V was clipped by 4 bases and J by 6 bases; unmatched bases: 8. This chain's CDR3 is CSVVVTGEGQPQHF. DNA of the CDR3: TGCAGCGTTGTAGTGACAGGGGAGGGTCAGCCCCAGCATTTT.

This sequence joins TRBV6-2 or TRBV6-3 and TRBJ2-2, with D uncertain. V dropped 4 bases and J dropped 5 bases, with 8 bases sitting between them. The germline V gene encodes CDR1 MNHEY and CDR2 SVGEGT. The CDR3 totals 13 residues. CDR3 loop: CASSSIGTGELFF. The CDR3 bases are TGTGCCAGCAGTTCTATCGGTACCGGGGAGCTGTTTTTT.

V and J are TRBV29-1 and TRBJ2-5; D ambiguous. The CDR3 consists of 14 residues. Germline V gives CDR1 SQVTM, CDR2 ANQGSEA. The V end lost 0 bases, the J end lost 1 base, and 9 bases lay between the germline ends. The CDR3 here is CSVEDRWAQETQYF. The CDR3 DNA is TGCAGCGTTGAAGATCGGTGGGCCCAAGAGACCCAGTACTTC. Based on the CDR3 plus reference TRBV29-1 and TRBJ2-5, the full variable domain is SAVISQKPSRDICQRGTSLTIQCQVDSQVTMMFWYRQQPGQSLTLIATANQGSEATYESGFVIDKFPISRPNLTFSTLTVSNMSPEDSSIYLCSVEDRWAQETQYFGPGTRLLVL.

The chain has TRBV5-4 and TRBJ1-4; 10 nucleotides match TRBD1. J lost 2 bases, V lost 2 bases, and 3 bases had no gene match. Germline CDR1 is SGHNT and CDR2 is YYREEE (reference sequence). CDR3 length: 16 amino acids. CDR3 coding DNA: TGTGCCAGCAGCTTAGACAGGGGGCGCACTAATGAAAAACTGTTTTTT. Translated: CASSLDRGRTNEKLFF.

The chain employs TRBV9 and TRBJ2-1; 8 bases align to TRBD1. CDR3 size: 15 residues. Germline V gene lookup returns CDR1 SGDLS and CDR2 YYNGEE. V shed 0 bases and J 4 bases; nucleotides not matched to a gene: 3. DNA for the CDR3: TGTGCCAGCAGCGTAGGACAGGGGTCTTACAATGAGCAGTTCTTC. Amino acids: CASSVGQGSYNEQFF.

This rearrangement joins TRBV15 to TRBJ2-5; D uncertain. Trimming stripped 6 bases from V and 7 bases from J, with 12 bases between. The CDR3 has 12 amino acids. Germline CDR1 LNHNV, CDR2 YYDKDF (reference sequence). The CDR3 DNA is TGTGCCACCAGACAGCAAGATGGGACCCAGTACTTC. Encoded protein: CATRQQDGTQYF. Combining the CDR3 with reference TRBV15 and TRBJ2-5 gives the whole variable domain DAMVIQNPRYQVTQFGKPVTLSCSQTLNHNVMYWYQQKSSQAPKLLFHYYDKDFNNEADTPDNFQSRRPNTSFCFLDIRSPGLGDTAMYLCATRQQDGTQYFGPGTRLLVL.

The chain uses TRBV5-1 and TRBJ1-2; 10 nucleotides agree with TRBD1. Trimming took 2 bases from V and 3 from J; bases not matched to a gene: 4. This CDR3 region has 15 residues. Germline lookup yields CDR1 SGHRS and CDR2 YFSETQ. The DNA for the CDR3 is TGCGCCAGCAGCTTACGGACAGGGGGGGACTATGGCTACACCTTC. It encodes CASSLRTGGDYGYTF.

The rearrangement links TRBV28 to TRBJ2-2; 8 bases line up with TRBD2. CDR1 is MDHEN and CDR2 is SYDVKM in the germline V gene. The CDR3 sequence is 14 residues long. V shed 7 bases and J 5 bases; nucleotides not matched to a gene: 6. The CDR3 region is CASTRLARTGELFF. The CDR3 region has the DNA TGTGCCAGCACCAGACTAGCGCGAACCGGGGAGCTGTTTTTT. Full variable domain (outside the CDR3, taken from reference TRBV28 and TRBJ2-2): DVKVTQSSRYLVKRTGEKVFLECVQDMDHENMFWYRQDPGLGLRLIYFSYDVKMKEKGDIPEGYSVSREKKERFSLILESASTNQTSMYLCASTRLARTGELFFGEGSRLTVL.

The V and J genes are TRBV30 and TRBJ2-1, with 10 bases fitting TRBD2. Per germline, CDR1 GTSNPN and CDR2 SVGIG (reference sequence). The CDR3 sequence is 16 residues long. V shed 4 bases, J shed 3 bases, and the junction held 9 bases outside the gene matches. The CDR3 DNA reads TGTGCCTGGAAGCCTAGCGGGAGAGGGGACTACAATGAGCAGTTCTTC. Amino acid sequence: CAWKPSGRGDYNEQFF.

V and J are TRBV2 and TRBJ2-7, with a possible D match to TRBD2 (7 bases). Trimming took 6 bases from V and 6 from J, leaving 21 bases between them. The V gene's germline CDR1 is SNHLY and CDR2 FYNNEI. CDR3 length: 15 residues. CDR3 protein: CASRDLNDGGREQYF. CDR3 nucleotides: TGTGCCAGCAGAGATCTCAACGACGGGGGGCGCGAGCAGTACTTC.

This clone has more than one count but fewer than ten. The chain employs TRBV27 and TRBJ2-7, with D possibly matching TRBD1 (6 bases). Trimming took off 6 bases at V and 0 bases at J, with 15 bases between the two ends. This CDR3 contains 15 residues. Germline V gene sequence: CDR1 MNHEY, CDR2 SMNVEV (reference sequence). The DNA of the CDR3 is TGTGCCAGCAGCGAGCTAGACAGGAACTCCTACGAGCAGTACTTC. Its protein is CASSELDRNSYEQYF.

In its sample, this clone was seen once. The rearrangement uses TRBV4-3 and TRBJ1-1; no definite D call. The CDR3 is 14 amino acids. V dropped 1 base and J dropped 2 bases, with 8 bases sitting between them. Germline-derived CDR1 and CDR2 are LGHNA and YSLEER. CDR3 DNA sequence: TGCGCCAGCAGCCAAGGTCAAGCTAACACTGAAGCTTTCTTT. Amino acid sequence: CASSQGQANTEAFF.

The V and J genes are TRBV3-1 (or the pseudogene TRBV3-2) and TRBJ2-3; TRBD2 aligns across 7 bases. With V trimmed by 3 bases and J by 4 bases, 7 bases remained unmatched. This CDR3 contains 15 residues. Germline V CDR1 and CDR2: LGHDT, YNNKEL (reference sequence). CDR3: CASSQASGPPDTQYF. The CDR3 DNA follows: TGTGCCAGCAGCCAGGCTAGCGGACCCCCAGATACGCAGTATTTT.

The rearrangement links TRBV5-6 to TRBJ1-1; D not resolved. Germline V gene lookup returns CDR1 SGHDT and CDR2 YYEEEE. This CDR3 is built from 13 residues. The V end was cut by 0 bases, the J end by 10 bases, with 13 bases between. The CDR3 nucleotides read TGTGCCAGCAGCTTGGGGGAGGGTTACAGAGCTTTCTTT. Translating gives CASSLGEGYRAFF.